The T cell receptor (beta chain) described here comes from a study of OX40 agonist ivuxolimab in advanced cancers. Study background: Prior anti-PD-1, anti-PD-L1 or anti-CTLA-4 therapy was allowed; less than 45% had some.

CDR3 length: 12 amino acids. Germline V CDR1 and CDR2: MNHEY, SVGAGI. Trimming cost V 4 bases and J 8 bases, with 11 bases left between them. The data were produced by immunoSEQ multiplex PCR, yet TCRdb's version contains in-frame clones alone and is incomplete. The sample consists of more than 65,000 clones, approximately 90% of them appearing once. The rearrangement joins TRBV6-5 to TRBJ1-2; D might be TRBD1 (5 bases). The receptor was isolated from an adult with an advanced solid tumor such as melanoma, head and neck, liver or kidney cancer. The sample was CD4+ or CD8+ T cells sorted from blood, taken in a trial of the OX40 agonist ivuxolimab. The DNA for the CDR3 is TGTGCCAGCAGTTTTCAGGGAGGCGGCTACACCTTC. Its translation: CASSFQGGGYTF.